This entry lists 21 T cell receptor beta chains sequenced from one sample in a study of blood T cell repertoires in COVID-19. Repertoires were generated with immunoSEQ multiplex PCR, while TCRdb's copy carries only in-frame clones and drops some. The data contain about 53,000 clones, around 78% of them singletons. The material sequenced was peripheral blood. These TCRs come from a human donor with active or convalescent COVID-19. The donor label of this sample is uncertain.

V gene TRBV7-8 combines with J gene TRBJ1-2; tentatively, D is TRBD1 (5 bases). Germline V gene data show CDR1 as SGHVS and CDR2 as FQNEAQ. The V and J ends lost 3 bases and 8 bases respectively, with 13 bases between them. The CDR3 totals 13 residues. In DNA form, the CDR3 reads TGTGCCAGCAGCTTCGACAGCGGGGGGGGCTACACCTTC. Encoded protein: CASSFDSGGGYTF.

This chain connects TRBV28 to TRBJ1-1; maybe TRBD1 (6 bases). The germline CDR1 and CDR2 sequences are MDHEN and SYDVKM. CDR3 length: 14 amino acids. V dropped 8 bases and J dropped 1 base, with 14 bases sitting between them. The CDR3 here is CASPPSGANTEAFF. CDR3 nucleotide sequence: TGTGCCAGCCCCCCGTCAGGGGCGAACACTGAAGCTTTCTTT. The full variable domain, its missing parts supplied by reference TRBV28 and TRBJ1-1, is DVKVTQSSRYLVKRTGEKVFLECVQDMDHENMFWYRQDPGLGLRLIYFSYDVKMKEKGDIPEGYSVSREKKERFSLILESASTNQTSMYLCASPPSGANTEAFFGQGTRLTVV.

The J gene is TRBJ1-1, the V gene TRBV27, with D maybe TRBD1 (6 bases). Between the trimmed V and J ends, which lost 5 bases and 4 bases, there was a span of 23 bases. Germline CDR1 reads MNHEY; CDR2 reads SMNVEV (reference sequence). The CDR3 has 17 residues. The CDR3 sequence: CASSPKRTGWVFTEAFF. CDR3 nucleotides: TGTGCCAGCAGTCCTAAAAGAACAGGGTGGGTCTTCACTGAAGCTTTCTTT.

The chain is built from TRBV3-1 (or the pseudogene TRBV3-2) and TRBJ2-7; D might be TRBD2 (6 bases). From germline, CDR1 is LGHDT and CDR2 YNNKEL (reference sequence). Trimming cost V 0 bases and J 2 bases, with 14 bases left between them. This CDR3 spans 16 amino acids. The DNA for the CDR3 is TGTGCCAGCAGCCAAGATTGGTACGGGAGCGCCTACGAGCAGTACTTC. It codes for CASSQDWYGSAYEQYF.

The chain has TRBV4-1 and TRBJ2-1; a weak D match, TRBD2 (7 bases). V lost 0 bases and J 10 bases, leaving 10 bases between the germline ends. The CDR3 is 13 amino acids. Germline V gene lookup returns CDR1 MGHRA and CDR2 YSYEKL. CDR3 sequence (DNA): TGCGCCAGCAGCCAAGATAGGGGGGGAGAGCAGTTCTTC. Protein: CASSQDRGGEQFF.

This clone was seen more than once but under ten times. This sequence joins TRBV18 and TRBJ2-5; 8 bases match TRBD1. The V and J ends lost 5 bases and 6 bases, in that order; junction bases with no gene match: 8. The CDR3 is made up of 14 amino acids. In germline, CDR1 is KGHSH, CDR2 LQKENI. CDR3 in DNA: TGTGCCAGCTCATTGGGACAGGCCCCAAAGACCCAGTACTTC. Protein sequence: CASSLGQAPKTQYF.

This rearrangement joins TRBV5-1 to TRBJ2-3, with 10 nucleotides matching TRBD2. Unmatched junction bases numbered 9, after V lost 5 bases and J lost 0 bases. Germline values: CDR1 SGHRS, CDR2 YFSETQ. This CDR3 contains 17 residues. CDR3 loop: CASSPSVLAGSTDTQYF. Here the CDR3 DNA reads TGCGCCAGCAGTCCCAGCGTACTAGCGGGAAGCACAGATACGCAGTATTTT.

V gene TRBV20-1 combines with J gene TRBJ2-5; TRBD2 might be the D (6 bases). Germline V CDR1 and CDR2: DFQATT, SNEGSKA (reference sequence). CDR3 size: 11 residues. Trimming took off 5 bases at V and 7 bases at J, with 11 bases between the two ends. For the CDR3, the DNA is TGCAGTGCTTACATGGGAGGGACCCAGTACTTC. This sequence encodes CSAYMGGTQYF.

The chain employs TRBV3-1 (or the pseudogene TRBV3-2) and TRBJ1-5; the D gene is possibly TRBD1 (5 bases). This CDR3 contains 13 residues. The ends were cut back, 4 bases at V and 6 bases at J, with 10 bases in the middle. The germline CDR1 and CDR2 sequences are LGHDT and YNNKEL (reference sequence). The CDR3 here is CASSRRGGQPQHF. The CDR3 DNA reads TGTGCCAGCAGCCGGAGGGGAGGTCAGCCCCAGCATTTT.

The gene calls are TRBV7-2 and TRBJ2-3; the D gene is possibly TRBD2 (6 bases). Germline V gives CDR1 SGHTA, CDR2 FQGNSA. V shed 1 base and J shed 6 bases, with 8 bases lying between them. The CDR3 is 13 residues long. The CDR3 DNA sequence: TGTGCCAGCAGCTTAGATCGGGAGGATACGCAGTATTTT. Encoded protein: CASSLDREDTQYF.

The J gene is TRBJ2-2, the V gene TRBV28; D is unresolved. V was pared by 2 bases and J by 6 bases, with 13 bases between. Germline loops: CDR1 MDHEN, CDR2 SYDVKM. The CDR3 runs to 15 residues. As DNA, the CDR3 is TGTGCCAGCAGTTTAGACGCGGTAAAAGCCGGGGAGCTGTTTTTT. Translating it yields CASSLDAVKAGELFF.

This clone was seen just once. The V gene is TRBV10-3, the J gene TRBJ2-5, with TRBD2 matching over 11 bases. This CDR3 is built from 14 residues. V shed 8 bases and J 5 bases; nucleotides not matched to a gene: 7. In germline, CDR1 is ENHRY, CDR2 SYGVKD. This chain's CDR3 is CAIGSGRAQETQYF. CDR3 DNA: TGTGCCATCGGTAGCGGGAGGGCCCAGGAGACCCAGTACTTC.

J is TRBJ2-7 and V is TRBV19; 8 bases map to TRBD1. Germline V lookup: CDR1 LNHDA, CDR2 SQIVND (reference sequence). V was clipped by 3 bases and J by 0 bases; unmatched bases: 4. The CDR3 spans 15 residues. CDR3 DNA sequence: TGTGCCAGTAGTATTATGACAGGGGTCTCCTACGAGCAGTACTTC. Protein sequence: CASSIMTGVSYEQYF.

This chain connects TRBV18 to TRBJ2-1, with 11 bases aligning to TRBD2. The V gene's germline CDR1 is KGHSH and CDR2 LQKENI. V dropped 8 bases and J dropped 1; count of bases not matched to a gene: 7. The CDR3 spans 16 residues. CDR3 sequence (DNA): TGTGCCAGCACGCGGGGGACTAGCGGTTCCTACAATGAGCAGTTCTTC. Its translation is CASTRGTSGSYNEQFF.

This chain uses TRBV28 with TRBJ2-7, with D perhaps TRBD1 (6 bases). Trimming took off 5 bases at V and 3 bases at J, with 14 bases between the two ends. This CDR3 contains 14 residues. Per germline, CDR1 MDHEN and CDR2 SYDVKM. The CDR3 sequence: CASSPARGRYEQYF. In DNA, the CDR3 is TGTGCCAGCAGTCCTGCCAGGGGTCGCTACGAGCAGTACTTC.

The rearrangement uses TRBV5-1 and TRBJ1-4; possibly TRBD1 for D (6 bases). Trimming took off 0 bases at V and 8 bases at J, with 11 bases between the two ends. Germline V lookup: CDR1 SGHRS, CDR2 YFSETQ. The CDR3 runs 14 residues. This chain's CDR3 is CASSLDREGEKLFF. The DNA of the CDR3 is TGCGCCAGCAGCTTGGACAGGGAAGGCGAAAAACTGTTTTTT.

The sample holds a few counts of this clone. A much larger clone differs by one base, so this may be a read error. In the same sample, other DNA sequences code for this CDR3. CDR3 sequence reads: CASSAGPGGGDEQYF. The CDR3 nucleotides read TGTGCCAGCAGCGCCGGACCGGGAGGGGGGGACGAGCAGTACTTC. The V gene is TRBV7-9, the J gene TRBJ2-7; 8 nucleotides line up with TRBD2. This CDR3 comprises 15 residues. V gave up 5 bases and J gave up 5 bases; unmatched junction bases: 11. Germline CDR1 and CDR2: SEHNR and FQNEAQ (reference sequence). The variable domain in full, with the rest retrieved from reference TRBV7-9 and TRBJ2-7, is DTGVSQNPRHKITKRGQNVTFRCDPISEHNRLYWYRQTLGQGPEFLTYFQNEAQLEKSRLLSDRFSAERPKGSFSTLEIQRTEQGDSAMYLCASSAGPGGGDEQYFGPGTRLTVT.

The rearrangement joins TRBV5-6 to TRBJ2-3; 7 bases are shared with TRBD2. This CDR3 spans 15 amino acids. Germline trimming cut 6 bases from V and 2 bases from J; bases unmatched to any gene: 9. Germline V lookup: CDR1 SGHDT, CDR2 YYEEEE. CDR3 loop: CASMVRTSPTDTQYF. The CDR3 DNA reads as TGTGCCAGCATGGTTAGGACTAGTCCCACAGATACGCAGTATTTT.

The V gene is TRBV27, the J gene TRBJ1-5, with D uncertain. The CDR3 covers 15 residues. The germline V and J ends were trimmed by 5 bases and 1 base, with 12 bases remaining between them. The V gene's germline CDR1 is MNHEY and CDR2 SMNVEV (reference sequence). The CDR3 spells CASSPRSGSNQPQHF. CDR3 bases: TGTGCCAGCAGTCCCCGCTCGGGAAGCAATCAGCCCCAGCATTTT.

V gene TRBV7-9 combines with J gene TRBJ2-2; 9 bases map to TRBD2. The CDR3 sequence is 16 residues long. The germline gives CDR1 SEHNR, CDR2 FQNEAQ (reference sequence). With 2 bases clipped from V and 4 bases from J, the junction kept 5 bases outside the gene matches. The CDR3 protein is CASSLRTSESTGELFF. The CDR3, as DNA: TGTGCCAGCAGCTTAAGGACTAGCGAGAGCACCGGGGAGCTGTTTTTT.

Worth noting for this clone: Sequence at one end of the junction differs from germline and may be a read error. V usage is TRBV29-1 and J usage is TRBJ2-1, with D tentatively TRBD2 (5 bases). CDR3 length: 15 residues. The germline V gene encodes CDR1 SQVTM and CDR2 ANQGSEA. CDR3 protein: CSLEAGENSYNEQFF. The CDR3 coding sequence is TGCAGCCTTGAGGCGGGCGAAAACTCCTACAATGAGCAGTTCTTC.